A selection of T cell receptor beta chains follows, all from one sample in a study of T cell repertoires in cytomegalovirus infection. Their specific antigens are unknown. TCRdb independently ran MiXCR on the reads; one entry per CDR3 protein. The sample records 50,000 to 65,000 distinct CDR3 sequences, around a fifth being singletons. The source material was CD8+ T cells from cultured PBMCs, sampled from culture after CMV antigen stimulation. Receptors were obtained from a human donor in good health (CMV status not recorded). Some clones in this sample may be carry-over from other donors' samples. Both conserved end residues are part of each CDR3.

j_call,v_call,cdr3_aa
TRBJ2-3,TRBV7-6,CASSKGEGTDTQYF
TRBJ1-3,TRBV6-1,CASSSTGTAGNTIYF
TRBJ2-1,TRBV2,CAARNRAIYNEQFF
TRBJ1-5,TRBV12-3/TRBV12-4,CASSLQGQAYQPQHF
TRBJ2-2,TRBV29-1,CSAGLAGEGTGELFF
TRBJ2-7,TRBV6-6,CASTGTGRMNEQYF
TRBJ1-1,TRBV11-1,CASSLRQVAEAFF
TRBJ2-7,TRBV5-6,CASSSGLNEQYF
TRBJ2-7,TRBV7-6,CASTREGLAGSYEQYF
TRBJ2-7,TRBV7-2,CASSRDGPYEQYF
TRBJ1-1,TRBV7-2,CASSLGPMNTEAFF
TRBJ1-1,TRBV5-1,CASSLTGTGRGNTEAFF
TRBJ2-3,TRBV20-1,CSAPRFTRGTDTQYF
TRBJ1-1,TRBV12-3/TRBV12-4,CASSFGGGAGAFF